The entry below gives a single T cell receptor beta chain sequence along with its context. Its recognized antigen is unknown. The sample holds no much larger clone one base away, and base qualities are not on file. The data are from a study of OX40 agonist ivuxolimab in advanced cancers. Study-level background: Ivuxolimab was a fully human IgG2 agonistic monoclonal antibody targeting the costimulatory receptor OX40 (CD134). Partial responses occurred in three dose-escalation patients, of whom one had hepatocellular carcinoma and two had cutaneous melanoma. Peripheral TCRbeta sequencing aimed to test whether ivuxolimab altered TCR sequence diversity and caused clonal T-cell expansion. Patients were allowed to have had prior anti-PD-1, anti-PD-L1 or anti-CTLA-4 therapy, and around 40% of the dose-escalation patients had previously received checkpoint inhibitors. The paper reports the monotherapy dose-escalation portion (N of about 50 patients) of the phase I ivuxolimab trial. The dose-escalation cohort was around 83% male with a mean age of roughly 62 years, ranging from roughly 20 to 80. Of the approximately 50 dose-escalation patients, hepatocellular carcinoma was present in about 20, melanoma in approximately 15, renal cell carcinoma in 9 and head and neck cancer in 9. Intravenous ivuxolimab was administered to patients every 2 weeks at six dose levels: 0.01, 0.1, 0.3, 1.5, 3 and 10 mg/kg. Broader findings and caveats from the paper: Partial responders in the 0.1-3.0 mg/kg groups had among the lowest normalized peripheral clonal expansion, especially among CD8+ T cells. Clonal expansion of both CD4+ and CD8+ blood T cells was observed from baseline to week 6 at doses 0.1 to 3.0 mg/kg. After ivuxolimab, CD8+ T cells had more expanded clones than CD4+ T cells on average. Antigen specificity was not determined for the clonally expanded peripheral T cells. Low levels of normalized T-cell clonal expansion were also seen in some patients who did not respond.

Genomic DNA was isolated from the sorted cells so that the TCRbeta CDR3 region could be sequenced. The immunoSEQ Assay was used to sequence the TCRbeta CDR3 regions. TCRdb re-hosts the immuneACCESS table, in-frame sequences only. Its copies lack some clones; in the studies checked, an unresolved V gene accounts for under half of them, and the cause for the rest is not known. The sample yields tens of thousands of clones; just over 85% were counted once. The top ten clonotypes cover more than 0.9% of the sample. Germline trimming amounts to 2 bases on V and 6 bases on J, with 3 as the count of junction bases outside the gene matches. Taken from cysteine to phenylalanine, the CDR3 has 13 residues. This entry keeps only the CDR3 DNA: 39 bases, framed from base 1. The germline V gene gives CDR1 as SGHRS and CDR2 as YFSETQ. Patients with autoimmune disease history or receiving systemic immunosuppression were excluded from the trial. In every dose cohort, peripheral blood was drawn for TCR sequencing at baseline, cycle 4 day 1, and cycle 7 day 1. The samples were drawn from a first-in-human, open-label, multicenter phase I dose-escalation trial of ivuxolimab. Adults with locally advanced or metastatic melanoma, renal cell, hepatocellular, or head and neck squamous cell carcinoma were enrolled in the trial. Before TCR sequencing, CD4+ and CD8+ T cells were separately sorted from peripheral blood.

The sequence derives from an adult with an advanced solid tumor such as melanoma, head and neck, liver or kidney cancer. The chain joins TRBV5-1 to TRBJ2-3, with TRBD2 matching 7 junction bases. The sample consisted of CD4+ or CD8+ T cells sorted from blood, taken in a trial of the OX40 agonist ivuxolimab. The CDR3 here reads CASSFPGGDTQYF. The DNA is TGCGCCAGCAGCTTCCCCGGGGGGGATACGCAGTATTTT.